The 19 T cell receptor beta chains given below trace back to one sample, sequenced in a study of blood T cell repertoires in COVID-19. The table came from immunoSEQ multiplex PCR; TCRdb's copy has only in-frame clones and leaves some out. The sample holds about 150,000 clones; around 80% are singletons and the top ten take roughly 9.8%. What was sequenced was peripheral blood. All receptors come from a woman between 45 and 65 years old with acute or convalescent COVID-19.

The V gene is TRBV16, the J gene TRBJ2-1, with D maybe TRBD1 (7 bases). Germline CDR1 KGHSY, CDR2 FQNENV. Trimming left V 4 bases short and J 1 base short, with 14 bases between. The CDR3 has 16 amino acids. CDR3 DNA: TGTGCCAGCAGCCGCCGCCAGGGGGGTTCCTACAATGAGCAGTTCTTC. It codes for CASSRRQGGSYNEQFF.

CDR3 protein: CASSERDTINYGYTF. CDR3 DNA sequence: TGTGCCAGCAGTGAGAGGGACACCATAAACTATGGCTACACCTTC. The chain combines TRBV27 with TRBJ1-2, with D perhaps TRBD1 (6 bases). Between the trimmed V and J ends, which lost 5 bases and 2 bases, there was a span of 15 bases. The CDR3 has 15 amino acids. Germline V gene sequence: CDR1 MNHEY, CDR2 SMNVEV (reference sequence).

The chain is built from TRBV10-3 and TRBJ1-1, with 7 bases identical to TRBD1. With V trimmed by 0 bases and J by 4 bases, 8 bases remained unmatched. The germline gives CDR1 ENHRY, CDR2 SYGVKD. This CDR3 has 16 amino acids. The chain's CDR3 is CAISESTGRFVTEAFF. The CDR3 DNA is TGTGCCATCAGTGAGTCGACAGGGCGGTTCGTCACTGAAGCTTTCTTT.

This clone was seen only once. The J gene is TRBJ2-5, the V gene TRBV7-3; D gene uncertain. V lost 4 bases to trimming and J lost 4 bases, with 16 bases between them. Germline CDR1 reads SGHTA; CDR2 reads FQGTGA. This CDR3 has 15 residues. The CDR3 protein is CASSSYGGGTETQYF. CDR3 nucleotide sequence: TGTGCCAGCAGCTCGTACGGCGGCGGTACAGAGACCCAGTACTTC.

The chain carries TRBV4-2 and TRBJ2-1, with TRBD2 matching over 8 bases. CDR3 size: 16 residues. The germline CDR1 and CDR2 sequences are LGHNA and YNFKEQ. Trimming cost V 4 bases and J 8 bases; bases outside gene matches: 13. CDR3 nucleotide sequence: TGTGCCAGCAGCCCCGGAAAGGCGGGAGGAGAACATGAGCAGTTCTTC. Translated: CASSPGKAGGEHEQFF.

V usage is TRBV5-4 and J usage is TRBJ2-5; 9 bases match TRBD2. Germline loops: CDR1 SGHNT, CDR2 YYREEE (reference sequence). Trimming at V came to 4 bases and at J to 5 bases, leaving 6 bases not matched to a gene. The CDR3 sequence is 14 residues long. CDR3 sequence (DNA): TGTGCCAGCAGCATAGCGGGAGTGGGGGAGACCCAGTACTTC. Amino acids: CASSIAGVGETQYF.

The chain has TRBV18 and TRBJ1-2; no definite D call. This CDR3 has 15 residues. V was trimmed by 3 bases and J by 4 bases, leaving 15 bases between them. Looked up from germline, CDR1 is KGHSH and CDR2 is LQKENI. CDR3 in amino acids: CASSPSGGKGYGYTF. CDR3 bases: TGTGCCAGCTCACCCTCCGGAGGGAAAGGCTATGGCTACACCTTC. Combining the CDR3 with reference TRBV18 and TRBJ1-2 gives the whole variable domain NAGVMQNPRHLVRRRGQEARLRCSPMKGHSHVYWYRQLPEEGLKFMVYLQKENIIDESGMPKERFSAEFPKEGPSILRIQQVVRGDSAAYFCASSPSGGKGYGYTFGSGTRLTVV.

This chain uses TRBV28 with TRBJ1-1, with D possibly matching TRBD1 (6 bases). CDR1 MDHEN and CDR2 SYDVKM come from the germline V gene. V lost 2 bases to trimming and J lost 0 bases, with 16 bases between them. This CDR3 region has 17 residues. The CDR3 coding sequence is TGTGCCAGCAGTTTAGCAAGAGGGGGGGGAATGAACACTGAAGCTTTCTTT. Amino acids: CASSLARGGGMNTEAFF.

This chain joins TRBV19 and TRBJ1-6, with D possibly matching TRBD1 (5 bases). Per germline, CDR1 LNHDA and CDR2 SQIVND (reference sequence). The CDR3 length is 13 residues. The V gene lost 4 bases and the J gene lost 8 bases, with 9 bases spanning the gap. The CDR3 spells CASSRRQYSPLHF. CDR3 bases: TGTGCCAGTAGTAGGAGACAGTATTCACCCCTCCACTTT.

This chain uses TRBV6-2 or TRBV6-3 with TRBJ1-5, with a possible D match to TRBD1 (6 bases). The V gene's germline CDR1 is MNHEY and CDR2 SVGEGT. Trimming removed 7 bases at V and 3 bases at J, with 16 bases between. This CDR3 region has 15 residues. CDR3 DNA sequence: TGTGCCAGCACCCCACTTGGGGGCTTCAATCAGCCCCAGCATTTT. Its translation is CASTPLGGFNQPQHF.

The gene calls are TRBV7-3 and TRBJ2-2; 13 bases are shared with TRBD2. The CDR3 is 16 residues long. Germline loops: CDR1 SGHTA, CDR2 FQGTGA. V trimming: 6 bases; J trimming: 4 bases; junction bases outside the gene matches: 5. The CDR3 nucleotides read TGTGCCAGCAGACCCGGACTAGCGGGAGCCACCGGGGAGCTGTTTTTT. Its protein is CASRPGLAGATGELFF.

The chain is built from TRBV5-4 and TRBJ2-1; weak D call: TRBD2 (6 bases). Germline lookup yields CDR1 SGHNT and CDR2 YYREEE (reference sequence). V lost 5 bases, J lost 4 bases, and 16 bases lay in between. This CDR3 spans 15 amino acids. CDR3 sequence (DNA): TGTGCCAGCAGACCCCTACTTAGCGGTTACAATGAGCAGTTCTTC. This codes for CASRPLLSGYNEQFF.

The chain employs TRBV15 and TRBJ1-3, with D maybe TRBD1 (6 bases). Germline-derived CDR1 and CDR2 are LNHNV and YYDKDF (reference sequence). V was shortened by 3 bases and J by 2 bases, with 17 bases between the two germline ends. CDR3 length: 17 amino acids. This chain's CDR3 is CATSSSSGTTTGNTIYF. CDR3 in DNA: TGTGCCACCAGCAGTTCCTCCGGGACAACAACTGGAAACACCATATATTTT.

The rearrangement joins TRBV10-3 to TRBJ1-1; TRBD1 is a possible D gene (5 bases). Trimming pared 3 bases from V and 3 bases from J, leaving 11 bases between. Germline lookup yields CDR1 ENHRY and CDR2 SYGVKD. There are 14 residues in the CDR3. In nucleotides, the CDR3 is TGTGCCATCAGTGAATCCGGGGGTTACACTGAAGCTTTCTTT. This translates into CAISESGGYTEAFF.

V gene TRBV5-1 combines with J gene TRBJ2-3; D gene ambiguous. Trimming removed 4 bases at V and 2 bases at J, with 11 bases between. The CDR3 loop spans 14 amino acids. Per the germline V gene, CDR1 is SGHRS and CDR2 is YFSETQ. The DNA for the CDR3 is TGCGCCAGCAGCGTTGACGGGTCCACAGATACGCAGTATTTT. This encodes CASSVDGSTDTQYF.

The CDR3 here is CASSLATGRGAFF. The CDR3 region has the DNA TGTGCCAGCAGCTTAGCGACAGGGCGTGGAGCTTTCTTT. This chain joins TRBV7-9 and TRBJ1-1; the match to TRBD1 covers 7 bases. Germline V CDR1 and CDR2: SEHNR, FQNEAQ (reference sequence). The CDR3 runs to 13 residues. The V and J ends lost 0 bases and 10 bases, in that order; junction bases with no gene match: 5.

This clone has a single count. The rearrangement joins TRBV4-3 to TRBJ1-2; the D gene is possibly TRBD1 (6 bases). This CDR3 contains 13 residues. The germline V gene has CDR1 LGHNA and CDR2 YSLEER. Trimming took 2 bases from V and 6 from J, leaving 10 bases between them. The CDR3 region is CASSQLQGNGYTF. For the CDR3, the DNA is TGCGCCAGCAGCCAACTACAGGGTAATGGCTACACCTTC.

V and J are TRBV7-9 and TRBJ2-3; the D is unclear. CDR1 is SEHNR, CDR2 FQNEAQ, per germline (reference sequence). The CDR3 runs 12 residues. V lost 2 bases and J lost 3, with 3 bases in between. Here the CDR3 reads CASSLSTDTQYF. The CDR3 DNA is TGTGCCAGCAGCTTATCTACAGATACGCAGTATTTT. Full variable domain (outside the CDR3, taken from reference TRBV7-9 and TRBJ2-3): DTGVSQNPRHKITKRGQNVTFRCDPISEHNRLYWYRQTLGQGPEFLTYFQNEAQLEKSRLLSDRFSAERPKGSFSTLEIQRTEQGDSAMYLCASSLSTDTQYFGPGTRLTVL.

The chain links TRBV2 to TRBJ2-1, with TRBD2 as a possible D gene (5 bases). CDR3 size: 13 residues. CDR1 is SNHLY, CDR2 FYNNEI, per germline. V gave up 7 bases and J gave up 5 bases, with 12 bases separating them. The CDR3 bases are TGTGCCAGCACGCTGGAGAGGGACAATGAGCAGTTCTTC. It yields the protein CASTLERDNEQFF. The complete variable domain, with remaining parts taken from reference TRBV2 and TRBJ2-1, reads EPEVTQTPSHQVTQMGQEVILRCVPISNHLYFYWYRQILGQKVEFLVSFYNNEISEKSEIFDDQFSVERPDGSNFTLKIRSTKLEDSAMYFCASTLERDNEQFFGPGTRLTVL.